This paragraph covers one T cell receptor (beta chain) sequence. What it recognizes is unknown. This sample's treatment: oral pan-JAK inhibitor, 5-10 mg twice daily. It was from alopecia areata patients that lesional scalp punch biopsies and peripheral blood were collected. This entry comes from a study of CD8+ T cells in alopecia areata. On the study more broadly: Treatment comprised oral tofacitinib, 5 to 10 mg twice daily, in treated patients.

RNA, once extracted, was reverse transcribed into cDNA for use as the sequencing template. TCRdb's table, derived via immunoSEQ multiplex PCR, lists solely in-frame clones and lacks some. The profile shows over 150,000 clones, roughly 64% of them singletons. Study outcomes and limitations: Expanded CD8+ clones among the top 100, and scalp clonality, were significantly decreased by tofacitinib.

The TCR was taken from a human donor with alopecia areata. The source material was CD4+ T cells sorted from blood, sampled at week 24, from a patient treated with tofacitinib.

CDR3 bases: TGTGCCAGCAGCTTCAGGACAGGGCTAGCTTTCTTT. Translating it yields CASSFRTGLAFF. The J gene is TRBJ1-1, the V gene TRBV7-2, with 8 bases that match TRBD1. CDR1 is SGHTA and CDR2 is FQGNSA in the germline V gene. CDR3 length: 12 amino acids. J was trimmed by 10 bases and V by 3 bases; bases with no gene match: 4.